This T cell receptor beta chain was identified during a study of OX40 agonist ivuxolimab in advanced cancers. Overall study context: Aged roughly 23 to 90 with a mean of approximately 60 years, they were about 78% male. Prior anti-PD-1, anti-PD-L1 or anti-CTLA-4 therapy was allowed; about 39% had some. Findings and limits, study-wide: Relative to CD4+ cells, CD8+ T cells on average had more expanded clones. What antigens the expanded peripheral T cells recognized was never established.

Per the germline V gene, CDR1 is SGHRS and CDR2 is YFSETQ. Trimming cost V 5 bases and J 1 base, with 9 bases left between them. The CDR3 length is 14 residues. On this clone: What it recognizes is unknown.

Measured with immunoSEQ multiplex PCR; TCRdb has only the in-frame clones, and not every one. In the table there are roughly 76,000 clones, about 91% of which are singletons. The receptor was derived from an adult with an advanced solid tumor such as melanoma, head and neck, liver or kidney cancer. The material sequenced was CD4+ or CD8+ T cells sorted from blood, taken in a trial of the OX40 agonist ivuxolimab. The V call is TRBV5-1, the J call TRBJ2-2, with TRBD1 as a possible D gene (6 bases). CDR3: CASRLQGNTGELFF. In DNA, the CDR3 is TGCGCCAGCAGACTACAGGGGAACACCGGGGAGCTGTTTTTT.